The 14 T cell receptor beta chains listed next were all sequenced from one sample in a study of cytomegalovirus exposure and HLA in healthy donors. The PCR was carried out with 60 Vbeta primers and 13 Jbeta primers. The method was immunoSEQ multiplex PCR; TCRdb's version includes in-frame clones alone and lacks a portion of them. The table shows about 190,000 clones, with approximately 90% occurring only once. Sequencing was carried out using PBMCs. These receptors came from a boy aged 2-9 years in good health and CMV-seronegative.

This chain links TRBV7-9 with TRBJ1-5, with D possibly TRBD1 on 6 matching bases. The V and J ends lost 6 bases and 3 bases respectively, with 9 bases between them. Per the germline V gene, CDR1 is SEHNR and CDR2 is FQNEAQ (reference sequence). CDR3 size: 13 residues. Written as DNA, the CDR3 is TGTGCCAGCAGAGCAGGGGACAATCAGCCCCAGCATTTT. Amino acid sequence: CASRAGDNQPQHF.

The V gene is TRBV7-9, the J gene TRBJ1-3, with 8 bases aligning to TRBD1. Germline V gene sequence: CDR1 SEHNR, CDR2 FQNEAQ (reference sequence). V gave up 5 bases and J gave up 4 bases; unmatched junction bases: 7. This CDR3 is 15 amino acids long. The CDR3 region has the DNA TGTGCCAGCAGCGCTGACAGGGGAGGCGGAAACACCATATATTTT. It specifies CASSADRGGGNTIYF.

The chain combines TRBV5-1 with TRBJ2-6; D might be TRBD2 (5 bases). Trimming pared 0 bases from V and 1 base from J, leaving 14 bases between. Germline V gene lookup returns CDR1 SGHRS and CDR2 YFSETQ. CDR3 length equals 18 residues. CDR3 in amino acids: CASSLDPFRGSGANVLTF. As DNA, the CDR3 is TGCGCCAGCAGCTTGGATCCCTTCCGAGGGTCTGGGGCCAACGTCCTGACTTTC.

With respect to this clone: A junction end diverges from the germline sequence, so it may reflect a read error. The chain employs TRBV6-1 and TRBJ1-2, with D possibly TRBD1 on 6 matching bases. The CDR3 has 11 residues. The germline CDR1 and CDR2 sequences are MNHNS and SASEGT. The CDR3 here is CASRLNAGTNF. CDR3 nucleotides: TGTGCCAGCAGATTAAACGCCGGGACAAACTTC.

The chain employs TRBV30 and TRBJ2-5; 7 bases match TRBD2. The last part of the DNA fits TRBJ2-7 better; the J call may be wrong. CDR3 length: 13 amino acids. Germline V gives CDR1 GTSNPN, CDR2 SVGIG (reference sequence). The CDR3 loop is CAWSSGLGYEQYF. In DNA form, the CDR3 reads TGTGCCTGGAGTAGTGGACTAGGATACGAGCAGTACTTC.

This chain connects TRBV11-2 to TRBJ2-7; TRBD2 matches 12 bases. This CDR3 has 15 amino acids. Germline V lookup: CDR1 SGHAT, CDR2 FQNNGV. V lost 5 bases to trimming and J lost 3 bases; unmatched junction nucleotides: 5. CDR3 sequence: CASSPGTSGYYEQYF. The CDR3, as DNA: TGTGCCAGCAGCCCCGGGACTAGCGGGTACTACGAGCAGTACTTC.

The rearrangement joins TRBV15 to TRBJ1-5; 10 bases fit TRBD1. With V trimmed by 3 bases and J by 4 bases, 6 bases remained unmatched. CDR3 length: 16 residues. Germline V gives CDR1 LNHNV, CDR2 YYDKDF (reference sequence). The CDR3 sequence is CATSRDRTGGNQPQHF. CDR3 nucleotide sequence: TGTGCCACCAGCAGGGACCGGACAGGGGGAAATCAGCCCCAGCATTTT. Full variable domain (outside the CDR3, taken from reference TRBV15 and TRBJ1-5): DAMVIQNPRYQVTQFGKPVTLSCSQTLNHNVMYWYQQKSSQAPKLLFHYYDKDFNNEADTPDNFQSRRPNTSFCFLDIRSPGLGDTAMYLCATSRDRTGGNQPQHFGDGTRLSIL.

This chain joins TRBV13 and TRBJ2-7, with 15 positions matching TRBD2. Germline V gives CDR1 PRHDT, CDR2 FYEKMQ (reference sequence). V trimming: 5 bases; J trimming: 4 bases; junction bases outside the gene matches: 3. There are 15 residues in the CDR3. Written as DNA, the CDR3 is TGTGCCAGCAGCAGAGGGACTAGCGGGGGGTACGAGCAGTACTTC. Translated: CASSRGTSGGYEQYF.

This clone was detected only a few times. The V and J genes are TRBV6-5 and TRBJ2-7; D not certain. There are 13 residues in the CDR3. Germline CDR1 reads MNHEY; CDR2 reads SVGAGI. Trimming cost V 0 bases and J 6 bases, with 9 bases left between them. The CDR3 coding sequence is TGTGCCAGCAGTTACTCCGTAGTAACCGAGCAGTACTTC. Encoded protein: CASSYSVVTEQYF.

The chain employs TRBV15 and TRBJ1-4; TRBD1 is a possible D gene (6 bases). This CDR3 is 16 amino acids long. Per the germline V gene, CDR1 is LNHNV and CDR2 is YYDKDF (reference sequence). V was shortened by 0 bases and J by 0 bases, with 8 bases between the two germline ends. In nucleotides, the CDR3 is TGTGCCACCAGCAGAGATCCAGGGGCAACTAATGAAAAACTGTTTTTT. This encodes CATSRDPGATNEKLFF.

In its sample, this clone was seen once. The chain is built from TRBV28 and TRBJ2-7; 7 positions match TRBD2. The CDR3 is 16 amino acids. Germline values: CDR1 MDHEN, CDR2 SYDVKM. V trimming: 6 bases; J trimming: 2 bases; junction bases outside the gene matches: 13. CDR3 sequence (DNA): TGTGCCAGCAGCTCCACTTGGCTAGCGGCCACCTACGAGCAGTACTTC. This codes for CASSSTWLAATYEQYF.

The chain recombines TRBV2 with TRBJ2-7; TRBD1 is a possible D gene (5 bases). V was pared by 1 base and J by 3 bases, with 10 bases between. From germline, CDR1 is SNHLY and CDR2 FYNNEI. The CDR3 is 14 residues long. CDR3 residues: CASSEEGRIYEQYF. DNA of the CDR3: TGTGCCAGCAGTGAAGAGGGGCGGATCTACGAGCAGTACTTC.

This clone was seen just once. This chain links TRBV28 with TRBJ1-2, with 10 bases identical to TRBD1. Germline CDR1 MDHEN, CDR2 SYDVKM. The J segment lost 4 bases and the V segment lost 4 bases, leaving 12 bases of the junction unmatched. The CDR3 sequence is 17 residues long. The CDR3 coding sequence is TGTGCCAGCAGTTATCTTTACTTAGGACAGGGGGTCTATGGCTACACCTTC. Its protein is CASSYLYLGQGVYGYTF.

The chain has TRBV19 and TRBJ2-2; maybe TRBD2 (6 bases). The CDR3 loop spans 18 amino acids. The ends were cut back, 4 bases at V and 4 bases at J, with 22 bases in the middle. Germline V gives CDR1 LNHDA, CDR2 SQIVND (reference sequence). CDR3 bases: TGTGCCAGTAGTACGCCAGGCGGCAGGGCGCGGGGCACCGGGGAGCTGTTTTTT. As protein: CASSTPGGRARGTGELFF.